Following are 31 T cell receptor beta chains from one sample sequenced in a study of cytomegalovirus exposure and HLA in healthy donors. Use of 60 Vbeta and 13 Jbeta primers characterized the PCR. Measured with immunoSEQ multiplex PCR; TCRdb has only the in-frame clones, and not every one. The repertoire includes 90,000 to 130,000 clones, 80% to 85% of them detected once, and around 2.9% sits in the top ten. Sequencing was performed on PBMCs. All receptors derive from a woman aged 55-75 years in good health and CMV-seropositive.

The J gene is TRBJ2-1, the V gene TRBV29-1; possibly TRBD1 for D (5 bases). CDR3 length: 14 residues. Germline V gene sequence: CDR1 SQVTM, CDR2 ANQGSEA. Trimming pared 7 bases from V and 2 bases from J, leaving 15 bases between. The CDR3 sequence is CSGKRQRTYNEQFF. CDR3 DNA: TGCAGCGGGAAACGACAGCGTACCTACAATGAGCAGTTCTTC.

V is TRBV5-1 and J is TRBJ2-7, with 7 bases that match TRBD1. CDR1 is SGHRS and CDR2 is YFSETQ in the germline V gene. J lost 3 bases, V lost 4 bases, and 10 bases had no gene match. The CDR3 covers 15 residues. The CDR3 region has the DNA TGCGCCAGCAGCCAAAGACAGGGCCTTGGCTACGAGCAGTACTTC. This gives the protein CASSQRQGLGYEQYF. The variable domain in full, with the rest retrieved from reference TRBV5-1 and TRBJ2-7, is KAGVTQTPRYLIKTRGQQVTLSCSPISGHRSVSWYQQTPGQGLQFLFEYFSETQRNKGNFPGRFSGRQFSNSRSEMNVSTLELGDSALYLCASSQRQGLGYEQYFGPGTRLTVT.

This clone was detected a few times. This chain uses TRBV6-5 with TRBJ1-3; D is unclear. The CDR3 has 13 amino acids. The V gene lost 5 bases and the J gene lost 4 bases, with 9 bases spanning the gap. CDR1 is MNHEY, CDR2 SVGAGI, per germline. The CDR3 sequence is CASSPRGGNTIYF. The CDR3, as DNA: TGTGCCAGCAGTCCCCGAGGGGGAAACACCATATATTTT.

This chain links TRBV7-9 with TRBJ2-7; D is unresolved. This CDR3 spans 18 amino acids. CDR1 is SEHNR and CDR2 is FQNEAQ in the germline V gene (reference sequence). Trimming took off 5 bases at V and 3 bases at J, with 26 bases between the two ends. CDR3 in DNA: TGTGCCAGCAGCGCGGTGGGTGGAAACCGAGATAATCTCTACGAGCAGTACTTC. It codes for CASSAVGGNRDNLYEQYF.

The chain employs TRBV2 and TRBJ2-7; 7 bases align to TRBD2. The V and J ends lost 8 bases and 2 bases, in that order; junction bases with no gene match: 12. The CDR3 spans 15 residues. The germline V gene has CDR1 SNHLY and CDR2 FYNNEI. CDR3 in amino acids: CASLGGSRTTYEQYF. In nucleotides, the CDR3 is TGTGCCAGCCTGGGGGGGTCCAGGACTACCTACGAGCAGTACTTC. Combining the CDR3 with reference TRBV2 and TRBJ2-7 gives the whole variable domain EPEVTQTPSHQVTQMGQEVILRCVPISNHLYFYWYRQILGQKVEFLVSFYNNEISEKSEIFDDQFSVERPDGSNFTLKIRSTKLEDSAMYFCASLGGSRTTYEQYFGPGTRLTVT.

This chain uses TRBV18 with TRBJ2-2, with TRBD1 identical over 7 bases. V shed 6 bases, J shed 9 bases, and the junction held 19 bases outside the gene matches. The CDR3 has 17 amino acids. Germline CDR1 reads KGHSH; CDR2 reads LQKENI. In DNA form, the CDR3 reads TGTGCCAGCTCCTCAGGACCGGGCCTCCAGGGGGTCCGGGAGCTGTTTTTT. It yields the protein CASSSGPGLQGVRELFF.

The V call is TRBV7-9, the J call TRBJ2-7, with D uncertain. CDR3 length equals 14 residues. V was clipped by 0 bases and J by 4 bases, with 10 bases between them. Germline lookup yields CDR1 SEHNR and CDR2 FQNEAQ (reference sequence). The CDR3 loop is CASSLAVQQYEQYF. CDR3 DNA sequence: TGTGCCAGCAGCTTAGCCGTACAGCAATACGAGCAGTACTTC.

Concerning this clone: Relative to the germline gene, one junction end is altered; a read error may explain this. The chain couples TRBV4-2 to TRBJ2-6, with a tentative D call TRBD2 (6 bases). Germline V gives CDR1 LGHNA, CDR2 YNFKEQ. The CDR3 totals 16 residues. The CDR3 protein is CASSQDGGTGANVPTF. For the CDR3, the DNA is TGTGCCAGCAGCCAAGATGGTGGGACTGGGGCCAACGTCCCGACTTTC.

Concerning this clone itself: The junction and the germline gene differ at one end; a read error may be behind it. The rearrangement links TRBV5-1 to TRBJ1-1, with D possibly being TRBD1 (5 bases). The CDR3 loop spans 14 amino acids. Germline lookup yields CDR1 SGHRS and CDR2 YFSETQ. The CDR3 reads CASSLSPQGSSDIF. The CDR3 DNA follows: TGCGCCAGCAGCTTGAGTCCCCAGGGAAGCTCCGATATCTTT.

The chain employs TRBV9 and TRBJ2-7, with unresolved D. Germline lookup yields CDR1 SGDLS and CDR2 YYNGEE. The V end lost 0 bases, the J end lost 3 bases, and 13 bases lay between the germline ends. The CDR3 is 15 residues long. The CDR3 sequence: CASSVETVPSYEQYF. For the CDR3, the DNA is TGTGCCAGCAGCGTAGAAACAGTCCCCAGCTACGAGCAGTACTTC.

V gene TRBV6-1 combines with J gene TRBJ2-1; perhaps TRBD1 as D (5 bases). Per germline, CDR1 MNHNS and CDR2 SASEGT. The length of the CDR3 is 13 residues. Trimming shortened V by 8 bases and J by 5 bases, and 13 bases separated the two germline ends. The CDR3 loop is CASGARPHNEQFF. CDR3 nucleotide sequence: TGTGCCAGCGGGGCCCGTCCCCACAATGAGCAGTTCTTC.

Worth noting for this clone: Other DNA sequences of this sample code for an identical CDR3. The chain is built from TRBV7-6 and TRBJ2-2; D is possibly TRBD1 (5 bases). The V gene lost 1 base and the J gene lost 1 base, with 7 bases spanning the gap. The germline V gene has CDR1 SGHVS and CDR2 FNYEAQ. The CDR3 totals 15 residues. The chain's CDR3 is CASSLGTRNTGELFF. The CDR3 nucleotides are TGTGCCAGCAGCTTAGGGACAAGGAACACCGGGGAGCTGTTTTTT.

DNA of the CDR3: TGTGCCAGCAGCTATCGTAGCGGGAGGGTCGGAGAGACCCAGTACTTC. This translates into CASSYRSGRVGETQYF. The chain links TRBV7-2 to TRBJ2-5; the match to TRBD2 covers 11 bases. CDR3 size: 16 residues. V gave up 4 bases and J gave up 4 bases; unmatched junction bases: 8. Germline CDR1 and CDR2: SGHTA and FQGNSA.

The chain recombines TRBV2 with TRBJ1-3; no clear D. The CDR3 is 12 residues long. V shed 5 bases and J shed 0 bases, with 2 bases lying between them. From germline, CDR1 is SNHLY and CDR2 FYNNEI. The CDR3 reads CASSYSGNTIYF. The CDR3 DNA is TGTGCCAGCAGTTACTCTGGAAACACCATATATTTT.

The V and J genes are TRBV28 and TRBJ2-7, with 11 positions matching TRBD1. Germline V gene data show CDR1 as MDHEN and CDR2 as SYDVKM. Trimming at V came to 7 bases and at J to 2 bases, leaving 1 base not matched to a gene. This CDR3 is built from 13 residues. The CDR3 spells CASTGQGAYEQYF. CDR3 nucleotide sequence: TGTGCCAGCACGGGACAGGGGGCCTACGAGCAGTACTTC.

V usage is TRBV25-1 and J usage is TRBJ2-4; no firm D call. The ends were cut back, 4 bases at V and 8 bases at J, with 6 bases in the middle. This CDR3 spans 11 amino acids. The germline gives CDR1 MGHDK, CDR2 SYGVNS. CDR3 residues: CASSARDIQYF. The CDR3 DNA reads as TGTGCCAGCAGTGCACGAGACATTCAGTACTTC.

The chain carries TRBV11-2 and TRBJ2-3; D ambiguous. This CDR3 has 15 residues. Germline CDR1 reads SGHAT; CDR2 reads FQNNGV. V gave up 6 bases and J gave up 1 base, with 14 bases separating them. CDR3 bases: TGTGCCAGCAGTCAGGTGCTGCCCGGCACAGATACGCAGTATTTT. Translation: CASSQVLPGTDTQYF. Combining the CDR3 with reference TRBV11-2 and TRBJ2-3 gives the whole variable domain EAGVAQSPRYKIIEKRQSVAFWCNPISGHATLYWYQQILGQGPKLLIQFQNNGVVDDSQLPKDRFSAERLKGVDSTLKIQPAKLEDSAVYLCASSQVLPGTDTQYFGPGTRLTVL.

J is TRBJ2-7 and V is TRBV4-1; 11 bases line up with TRBD2. CDR3 length: 15 residues. Germline CDR1 and CDR2: MGHRA and YSYEKL. Trimming cost V 1 base and J 3 bases; bases outside gene matches: 2. Here the CDR3 DNA reads TGCGCCAGCAGCCAAGCCGGGACTAGCGGCTACGAGCAGTACTTC. It encodes CASSQAGTSGYEQYF.

This chain connects TRBV14 to TRBJ2-1, with D tentatively TRBD2 (7 bases). Germline-derived CDR1 and CDR2 are SGHDN and FVKESK. The CDR3 is made up of 17 amino acids. V was cut by 0 bases and J by 8 bases, with 20 bases left in between. The CDR3 here is CASSQDRGGRKEDEQFF. CDR3 bases: TGTGCCAGCAGCCAAGATAGGGGGGGACGAAAAGAGGATGAGCAGTTCTTC.

V is TRBV27 and J is TRBJ2-2; TRBD1 aligns across 8 bases. Trimming cost V 5 bases and J 8 bases; bases outside gene matches: 7. Germline assignment: CDR1 MNHEY and CDR2 SMNVEV (reference sequence). The CDR3 loop spans 14 amino acids. The CDR3 loop is CASSLQGAPGELFF. CDR3 nucleotides: TGTGCCAGCAGTCTTCAGGGGGCGCCTGGGGAGCTGTTTTTT.

The V and J genes are TRBV5-1 and TRBJ1-4; D is undetermined. This CDR3 is built from 13 residues. Trimming removed 7 bases from V and 4 bases from J, with 11 bases in between. Germline loops: CDR1 SGHRS, CDR2 YFSETQ. The CDR3 DNA reads as TGCGCCAGCCAGGATATGATTAATGAAAAACTGTTTTTT. Translated, it gives CASQDMINEKLFF.

The chain employs TRBV6-1 and TRBJ2-7; tentatively, D is TRBD2 (7 bases). Trimming removed 3 bases at V and 1 base at J, with 10 bases between. CDR3 length: 14 residues. Germline CDR1 and CDR2: MNHNS and SASEGT. As DNA, the CDR3 is TGTGCCAGCAGTGATCGGGGGGCTTCCTACGAGCAGTACTTC. Its translation: CASSDRGASYEQYF.

This sequence joins TRBV6-1 and TRBJ2-1; 8 bases line up with TRBD2. The CDR3 consists of 15 residues. The trim removed 7 bases at V and 2 bases at J, leaving 7 bases unmatched. The germline V gene encodes CDR1 MNHNS and CDR2 SASEGT. The CDR3 sequence: CASMSGGVTYNEQFF. The CDR3 DNA follows: TGTGCCAGCATGAGCGGGGGTGTTACCTACAATGAGCAGTTCTTC.

The chain uses TRBV6-5 and TRBJ1-1; D may be TRBD1 (6 bases). Trimming removed 6 bases from V and 9 bases from J, with 17 bases in between. The CDR3 covers 13 residues. CDR1 is MNHEY and CDR2 is SVGAGI in the germline V gene. This chain's CDR3 is CASRPGVALKAFF. The CDR3 nucleotides read TGTGCCAGCAGGCCAGGGGTGGCGCTGAAAGCTTTCTTT.

This sequence joins TRBV19 and TRBJ1-2, with TRBD1 matching over 10 bases. Trimming removed 6 bases from V and 4 bases from J; junction bases left unmatched: 11. This CDR3 has 16 residues. Per germline, CDR1 LNHDA and CDR2 SQIVND (reference sequence). As DNA, the CDR3 is TGTGCCAGTAGCCGCGGGACAGGGGCTCGTCGCTATGGCTACACCTTC. Residues: CASSRGTGARRYGYTF.

The sample holds one count of this clone. The chain links TRBV19 to TRBJ1-1; 8 bases fit TRBD1. Trimming took 10 bases from V and 3 from J; bases not matched to a gene: 7. This CDR3 region has 13 residues. Germline V gene lookup returns CDR1 LNHDA and CDR2 SQIVND (reference sequence). This CDR3 reads CANSGGSDTEAFF. CDR3 nucleotide sequence: TGTGCCAATTCAGGGGGCTCGGACACTGAAGCTTTCTTT.

The chain is built from TRBV7-9 and TRBJ2-1; 11 bases line up with TRBD2. The CDR3 has 15 amino acids. V trimming: 4 bases; J trimming: 6 bases; junction bases outside the gene matches: 5. Germline-derived CDR1 and CDR2 are SEHNR and FQNEAQ (reference sequence). CDR3 in amino acids: CASSYGTSGFNEQFF. CDR3 DNA: TGTGCCAGCAGCTACGGGACTAGCGGCTTCAATGAGCAGTTCTTC.

This clone has just one count. The chain carries TRBV5-4 and TRBJ1-2; 11 bases are shared with TRBD1. CDR1 and CDR2 from the germline V gene are SGHNT and YYREEE (reference sequence). After removal of 3 bases from V and 8 bases from J, the junction contained 9 bases not matched to a gene. The CDR3 sequence is 15 residues long. CDR3 DNA: TGTGCCAGCAGCTCGTGGACAGGGGGCGCGGAGGGCTACACCTTC. This sequence encodes CASSSWTGGAEGYTF.

The V gene is TRBV29-1, the J gene TRBJ1-1; 9 bases match TRBD1. Losses at the gene ends were 6 bases for V and 6 bases for J; bases not matched to a gene: 11. Germline CDR1 SQVTM, CDR2 ANQGSEA. CDR3 size: 14 residues. CDR3 sequence: CSVPGTGNWAEAFF. The DNA for the CDR3 is TGCAGCGTCCCCGGGACAGGGAATTGGGCTGAAGCTTTCTTT.

This chain connects TRBV6-1 to TRBJ2-5, with no clear D. Looked up from germline, CDR1 is MNHNS and CDR2 is SASEGT. The ends were cut back, 5 bases at V and 4 bases at J, with 14 bases in the middle. There are 14 residues in the CDR3. In nucleotides, the CDR3 is TGTGCCAGCAGTCAGACCCTTAGAGGAGAGACCCAGTACTTC. It codes for CASSQTLRGETQYF.

J is TRBJ1-1 and V is TRBV6-5; 8 bases fit TRBD1. Losses at the gene ends were 4 bases for V and 4 bases for J; bases not matched to a gene: 5. This CDR3 is 14 amino acids long. Germline CDR1 is MNHEY and CDR2 is SVGAGI. The CDR3 reads CASSSRTGPTEAFF. The CDR3 DNA reads as TGTGCCAGCAGTTCTAGGACAGGGCCCACTGAAGCTTTCTTT.